Sequencing of this T cell receptor beta chain was carried out in a study of blood T cell repertoires in COVID-19. About the study: From the United States, Italy and Spain came samples of acute and convalescent COVID-19.

This CDR3 spans 14 amino acids. V was clipped by 5 bases and J by 6 bases; unmatched bases: 6. Germline CDR1 is SGHKS and CDR2 is YYEKEE (reference sequence). Authors' data handling: Counts of nucleated cells, estimated from reference gene primer amplification, were obtained. The method was immunoSEQ multiplex PCR; TCRdb's version includes in-frame clones alone and lacks a portion of them. V and J calls plus clone size are reproduced from that table; the DNA served to infer D and trimming. The repertoire holds 290,000 or so clones, roughly 87% seen once, with approximately 2.2% in the top ten. What was sequenced was peripheral blood. The clonotype comes from a man aged 18 to 29 with active or convalescent COVID-19. The rearrangement joins TRBV5-5 to TRBJ1-3; 9 bases agree with TRBD1. CDR3 nucleotide sequence: TGTGCCAGCAGTCCGACAGGGGGTTTAAACACCATATATTTT. Amino acid sequence: CASSPTGGLNTIYF.